This TCR beta chain was sequenced for a study of blood T cell repertoires in COVID-19. Unmatched junction bases numbered 10, after V lost 4 bases and J lost 2 bases. From germline, CDR1 is MDHEN and CDR2 SYDVKM. The length of the CDR3 is 16 residues. Under the authors' procedure: Quantification of nucleated cells was approximated via reference gene primer amplification. Profiled with immunoSEQ multiplex PCR; TCRdb holds only in-frame clones, not every one. D and trimming were read from the DNA, whereas the V and J calls and clone size are those reported in that table. Of some 220,000 clones listed, 80% to 85% are singletons.

This sequence was found in a woman younger than 45 who had recovered from COVID-19. The sample consisted of peripheral blood. The chain has TRBV28 and TRBJ2-7; 8 bases match TRBD1. CDR3 region: CASSSMWGQETYEQYF. CDR3 bases: TGTGCCAGCAGTTCTATGTGGGGACAGGAGACCTACGAGCAGTACTTC. The complete variable domain, with remaining parts taken from reference TRBV28 and TRBJ2-7, reads DVKVTQSSRYLVKRTGEKVFLECVQDMDHENMFWYRQDPGLGLRLIYFSYDVKMKEKGDIPEGYSVSREKKERFSLILESASTNQTSMYLCASSSMWGQETYEQYFGPGTRLTVT.